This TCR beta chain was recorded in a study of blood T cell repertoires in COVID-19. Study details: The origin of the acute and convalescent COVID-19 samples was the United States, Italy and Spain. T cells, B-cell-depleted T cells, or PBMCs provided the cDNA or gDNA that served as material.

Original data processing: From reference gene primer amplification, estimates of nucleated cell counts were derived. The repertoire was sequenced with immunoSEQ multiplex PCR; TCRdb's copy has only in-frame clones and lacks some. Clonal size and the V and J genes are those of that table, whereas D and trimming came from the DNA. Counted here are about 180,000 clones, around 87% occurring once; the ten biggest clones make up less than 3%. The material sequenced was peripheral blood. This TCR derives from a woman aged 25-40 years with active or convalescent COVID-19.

CDR3 sequence reads: CASSADRAITEAFF. CDR3 coding DNA: TGTGCCAGCAGCGCGGACAGGGCCATAACTGAAGCTTTCTTT. The J gene is TRBJ1-1, the V gene TRBV2, with TRBD1 matching over 8 bases. Trimming took 6 bases from V and 5 from J; bases not matched to a gene: 8. Germline V gives CDR1 SNHLY, CDR2 FYNNEI. The CDR3 sequence is 14 residues long.